This T cell receptor (beta chain) was profiled in a study of blood T cell repertoires in COVID-19. Study background: The United States, Italy and Spain were the sources of the acute and convalescent COVID-19 samples.

Produced via immunoSEQ multiplex PCR; TCRdb's table is partial and in-frame only. The table has some 140,000 clones, roughly 84% seen once; the top ten hold about an eighth. The sequencing input was peripheral blood. This sequence originates from a woman aged 55-75 years with COVID-19, enrolled during active disease.

CDR3 nucleotides: TGCAGCGCGGGGGGACAGGTTGGCACTGAAGCTTTCTTT. Protein sequence: CSAGGQVGTEAFF. V gene TRBV29-1 combines with J gene TRBJ1-1, with 8 bases aligning to TRBD1. V was pared by 7 bases and J by 4 bases, with 8 bases of the junction left unmatched. This CDR3 spans 13 amino acids. In germline, CDR1 is SQVTM, CDR2 ANQGSEA.